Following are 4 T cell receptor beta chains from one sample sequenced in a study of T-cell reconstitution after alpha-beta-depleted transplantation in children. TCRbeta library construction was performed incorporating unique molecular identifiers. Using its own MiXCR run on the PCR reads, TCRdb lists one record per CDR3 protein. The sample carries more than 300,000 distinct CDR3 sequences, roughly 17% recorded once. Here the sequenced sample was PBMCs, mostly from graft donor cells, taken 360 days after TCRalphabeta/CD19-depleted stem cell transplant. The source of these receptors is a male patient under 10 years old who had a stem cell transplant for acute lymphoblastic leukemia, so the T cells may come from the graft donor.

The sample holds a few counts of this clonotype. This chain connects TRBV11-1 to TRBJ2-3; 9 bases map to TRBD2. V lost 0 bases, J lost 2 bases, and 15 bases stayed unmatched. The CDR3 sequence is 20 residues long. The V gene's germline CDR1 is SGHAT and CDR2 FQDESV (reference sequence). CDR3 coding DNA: TGTGCCAGCAGCTTAGCAATTCTGAGCGGGAGGATCCTCGTCACAGATACGCAGTATTTT. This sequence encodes CASSLAILSGRILVTDTQYF.

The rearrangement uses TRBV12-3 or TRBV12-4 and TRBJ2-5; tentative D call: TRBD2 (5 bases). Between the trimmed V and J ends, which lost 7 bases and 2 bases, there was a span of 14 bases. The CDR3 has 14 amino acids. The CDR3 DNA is TGTGCCAGCACCCTGGACTGGAAACAAGAGACCCAGTACTTC. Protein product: CASTLDWKQETQYF.

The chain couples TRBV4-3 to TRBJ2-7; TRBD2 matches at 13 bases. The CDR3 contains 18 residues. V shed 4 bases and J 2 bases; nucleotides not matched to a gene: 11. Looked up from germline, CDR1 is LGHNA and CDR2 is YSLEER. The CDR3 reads CASSLRTSGSQVTYEQYF. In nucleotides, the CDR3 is TGCGCCAGCAGCCTCCGGACTAGCGGGAGCCAAGTAACCTACGAGCAGTACTTC.

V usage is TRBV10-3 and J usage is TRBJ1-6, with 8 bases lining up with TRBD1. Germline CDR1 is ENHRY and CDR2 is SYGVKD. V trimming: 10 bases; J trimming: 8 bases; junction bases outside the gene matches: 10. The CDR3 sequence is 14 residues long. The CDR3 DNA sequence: TGTGCCACCTTACTCGACAGGGGTTATTCACCCCTCCACTTT. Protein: CATLLDRGYSPLHF.